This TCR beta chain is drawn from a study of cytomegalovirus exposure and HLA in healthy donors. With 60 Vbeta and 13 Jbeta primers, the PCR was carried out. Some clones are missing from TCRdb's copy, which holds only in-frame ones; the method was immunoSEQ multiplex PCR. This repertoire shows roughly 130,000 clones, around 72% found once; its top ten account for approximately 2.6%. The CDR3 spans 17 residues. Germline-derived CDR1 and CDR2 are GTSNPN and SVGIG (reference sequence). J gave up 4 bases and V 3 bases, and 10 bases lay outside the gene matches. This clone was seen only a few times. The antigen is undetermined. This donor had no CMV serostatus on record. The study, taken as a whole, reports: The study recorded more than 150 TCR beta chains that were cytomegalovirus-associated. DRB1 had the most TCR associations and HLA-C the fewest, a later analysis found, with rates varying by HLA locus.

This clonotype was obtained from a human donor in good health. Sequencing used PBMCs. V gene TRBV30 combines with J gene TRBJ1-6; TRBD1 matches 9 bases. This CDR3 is CAWRRDREVGYNSPLHF. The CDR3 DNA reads TGTGCCTGGAGAAGGGACAGGGAGGTCGGGTATAATTCACCCCTCCACTTT. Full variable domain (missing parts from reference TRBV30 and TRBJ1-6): SQTIHQWPATLVQPVGSPLSLECTVEGTSNPNLYWYRQAAGRGLQLLFYSVGIGQISSEVPQNLSASRPQDRQFILSSKKLLLSDSGFYLCAWRRDREVGYNSPLHFGNGTRLTVT.